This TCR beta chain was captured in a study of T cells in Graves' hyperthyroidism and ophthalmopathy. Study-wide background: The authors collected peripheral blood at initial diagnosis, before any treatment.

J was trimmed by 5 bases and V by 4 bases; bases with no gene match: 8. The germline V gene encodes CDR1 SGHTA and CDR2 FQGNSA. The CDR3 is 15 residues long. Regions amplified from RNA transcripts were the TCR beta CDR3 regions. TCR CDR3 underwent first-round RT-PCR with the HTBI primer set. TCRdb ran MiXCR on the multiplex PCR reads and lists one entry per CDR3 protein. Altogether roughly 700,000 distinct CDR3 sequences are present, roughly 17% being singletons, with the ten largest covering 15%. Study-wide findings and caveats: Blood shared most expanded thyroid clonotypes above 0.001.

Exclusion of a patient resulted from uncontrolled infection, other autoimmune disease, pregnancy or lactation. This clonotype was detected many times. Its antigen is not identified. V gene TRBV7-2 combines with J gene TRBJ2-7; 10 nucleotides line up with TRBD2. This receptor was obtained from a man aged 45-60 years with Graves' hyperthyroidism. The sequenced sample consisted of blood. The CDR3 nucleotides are TGTGCCAGCAGCTATCTAGCGGGAGTATCTAACGAGCAGTACTTC. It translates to CASSYLAGVSNEQYF.